Listed below are T cell receptor beta chains from one sample, sequenced in a study of T-cell memory formation after mild COVID-19. MiXCR, run by TCRdb on the 5' RACE reads, gives a single entry per CDR3 protein. The table shows hundreds of thousands of distinct CDR3 sequences, with roughly 15% occurring only once. The sample taken for sequencing was PBMCs or a T cell subset sorted from them (not recorded which). The receptors originated from a man aged 18 to 30 who had mild COVID-19 (a few samples of this study predate the infection). Cell type and time point are not known. Both conserved end residues are part of each CDR3. A D gene is named only where the DNA matches it firmly. Expanded clones get a size class; other rows say once, few or many, or leave the size out.

d_gene | j_gene | abundance | v_gene | CDR3aa | CDR3nt
TRBD2 | TRBJ2-3 | - | TRBV9 | CASSVGALAGVHTDTQYF | TGTGCCAGCAGCGTAGGAGCTCTAGCGGGGGTCCACACAGATACGCAGTATTTT
- | TRBJ2-4 | few | TRBV20-1 | CSAAPGGAYIQYF | TGCAGTGCTGCGCCGGGGGGCGCGTACATTCAGTACTTC
- | TRBJ2-1 | few | TRBV11-2 | CASSLELVNEQFF | TGTGCCAGCAGCTTAGAATTGGTGAATGAGCAGTTCTTC
- | TRBJ1-5 | few | TRBV19 | CASSMLAANQPQHF | TGTGCCAGTAGTATGCTGGCAGCTAATCAGCCCCAGCATTTT
TRBD2 | TRBJ2-7 | - | TRBV7-2 | CASSWTSGGVTYEQYF | TGTGCCAGCAGCTGGACTAGCGGGGGGGTCACCTACGAGCAGTACTTC
- | TRBJ2-2 | many | TRBV5-5 | CASSQGGGELFF | TGTGCCAGCAGCCAAGGGGGCGGGGAGCTGTTTTTT
- | TRBJ2-7 | few | TRBV2 | CASSPNNSYEQYF | TGTGCCAGCAGTCCGAACAACTCGTACGAGCAGTACTTC
- | TRBJ1-1 | - | TRBV11-1 | CASSLEVQGAEAFF | TGTGCCAGCAGCTTAGAGGTACAGGGTGCTGAAGCTTTCTTT
- | TRBJ1-2 | few | TRBV29-1 | CSVPEPKAYTF | TGCAGCGTTCCGGAGCCGAAGGCTTACACCTTC
- | TRBJ2-5 | few | TRBV10-3 | CAISESPGPQETQYF | TGTGCCATCAGTGAGTCCCCAGGACCCCAAGAGACCCAGTACTTC
- | TRBJ2-3 | few | TRBV20-1 | CSARVEMGTDTQYF | TGCAGTGCTAGAGTGGAGATGGGCACAGATACGCAGTATTTT
- | TRBJ2-3 | many | TRBV5-1 | CASSWGDTQYF | TGCGCCAGCAGCTGGGGGGATACGCAGTATTTT
TRBD2 | TRBJ2-3 | few | TRBV7-2 | CASSLDGLAGAEAQYF | TGTGCCAGCAGCTTAGACGGGCTAGCGGGGGCTGAGGCGCAGTATTTT
- | TRBJ1-1 | - | TRBV3-1 | CASSLNEGHGREAFF | TGTGCCAGCAGCCTCAATGAGGGGCACGGCCGTGAAGCTTTCTTT
- | TRBJ1-1 | few | TRBV28 | CASINLALNTEAFF | TGTGCCAGCATTAACTTAGCCCTGAACACTGAAGCTTTCTTT
- | TRBJ1-3 | - | TRBV4-2 | CASSQEAGSSGNTIYF | TGTGCCAGCAGCCAAGAGGCCGGTTCCTCTGGAAACACCATATATTTT
- | TRBJ2-1 | - | TRBV5-3 | CARSLGSLRVSYNEQFF | TGTGCCAGAAGCTTGGGGTCTTTGAGGGTTTCCTACAATGAGCAGTTCTTC
- | TRBJ2-1 | - | TRBV2 | CASSQQGQGSYNEQFF | TGTGCCAGCAGCCAACAGGGACAAGGCTCCTACAATGAGCAGTTCTTC
TRBD2 | TRBJ2-1 | - | TRBV4-1 | CASSPGWGGSSYNEQFF | TGCGCCAGCAGCCCGGGGTGGGGGGGAAGCTCCTACAATGAGCAGTTCTTC
- | TRBJ1-3 | - | TRBV10-3 | CAISEPDSRSGNTIYF | TGTGCCATCAGTGAGCCCGACAGCCGCTCTGGAAACACCATATATTTT
TRBD1 | TRBJ1-3 | - | TRBV9 | CASSPRQGLGGNTIYF | TGTGCCAGCAGCCCGAGACAGGGACTCGGTGGAAACACCATATATTTT
- | TRBJ1-4 | few | TRBV11-2 | CASSPGRGRGPTNEKLFF | TGTGCCAGCAGCCCCGGGAGGGGAAGAGGGCCAACTAATGAAAAACTGTTTTTT
- | TRBJ2-2 | - | TRBV29-1 | CSGTQPTGELFF | TGCAGCGGGACGCAACCGACCGGGGAGCTGTTTTTT
- | TRBJ2-1 | many | TRBV19 | CASSSASDSFRGSYNEQFF | TGTGCCAGTAGCTCCGCCTCTGACAGTTTTCGGGGCTCCTACAATGAGCAGTTCTTC
- | TRBJ1-6 | - | TRBV6-5 | CASKLMGTTLEALHF | TGTGCCAGCAAACTGATGGGGACAACCTTAGAGGCCCTCCACTTT
TRBD1 | TRBJ1-1 | few | TRBV6-5 | CASRDLQGVTEAFF | TGTGCCAGCAGAGACTTACAGGGGGTCACTGAAGCTTTCTTT
TRBD2 | TRBJ2-5 | - | TRBV5-6 | CASSLDRGGAGETQYF | TGTGCCAGCAGCTTGGATCGCGGGGGGGCCGGAGAGACCCAGTACTTC
TRBD2 | TRBJ2-1 | once | TRBV19 | CASSIGLAGRNEQFF | TGTGCCAGTAGTATAGGGCTAGCGGGGAGGAATGAGCAGTTCTTC
TRBD1 | TRBJ2-2 | few | TRBV9 | CASSVARGPTGELFF | TGTGCCAGCAGCGTAGCCAGGGGGCCGACCGGGGAGCTGTTTTTT
TRBD2 | TRBJ2-5 | few | TRBV11-3 | CASSSSGGGQETQYF | TGTGCCAGCAGCTCTAGCGGGGGGGGTCAAGAGACCCAGTACTTC
TRBD1 | TRBJ1-1 | few | TRBV7-9 | CASSFDPGQGGDGTEAFF | TGTGCCAGCAGCTTTGATCCGGGACAGGGGGGAGACGGGACTGAAGCTTTCTTT
TRBD1 | TRBJ1-2 | - | TRBV5-1 | CASRGGTDGYTF | TGCGCCAGCAGGGGCGGGACAGATGGCTACACCTTC
- | TRBJ2-3 | - | TRBV12-3/TRBV12-4 | CASSFSAKGADTQYF | TGTGCCAGCAGTTTTTCGGCGAAGGGGGCAGATACGCAGTATTTT
- | TRBJ2-1 | few | TRBV7-2 | CASSLDTAPYNEQFF | TGTGCCAGCAGCTTAGACACTGCCCCCTACAATGAGCAGTTCTTC
- | TRBJ2-5 | few | TRBV28 | CASRQTFHETQYF | TGTGCCTCTAGGCAGACCTTCCACGAGACCCAGTACTTC
- | TRBJ1-1 | few | TRBV6-2/TRBV6-3 | CASSYRIPNTEAFF | TGTGCCAGCAGTTACCGTATCCCTAACACTGAAGCTTTCTTT
- | TRBJ1-2 | many | TRBV7-8 | CASSLAAGGAGLGYGYTF | TGTGCCAGCAGCTTAGCGGCGGGGGGCGCGGGGCTGGGCTATGGCTACACCTTC
- | TRBJ1-2 | many | TRBV27 | CASAPGLNYGYTF | TGTGCCAGCGCGCCAGGACTAAACTATGGCTACACCTTC
- | TRBJ2-7 | - | TRBV18 | CASSPYASSYEQYF | TGTGCCAGCTCACCATACGCGAGCTCCTACGAGCAGTACTTC
- | TRBJ2-1 | few | TRBV20-1 | CSASDDRPYNEQFF | TGCAGTGCTAGTGACGACCGTCCCTACAATGAGCAGTTCTTC
- | TRBJ1-1 | few | TRBV7-9 | CASSLDPGTEAFF | TGTGCCAGCAGCTTAGATCCGGGCACTGAAGCTTTCTTT
TRBD1 | TRBJ2-5 | - | TRBV29-1 | CSARTGVNFQETQYF | TGCAGCGCTAGGACAGGGGTCAACTTCCAAGAGACCCAGTACTTC
TRBD1 | TRBJ1-2 | - | TRBV29-1 | CSVDGGTADDYGYTF | TGCAGCGTTGATGGGGGGACAGCGGACGACTATGGCTACACCTTC
- | TRBJ1-2 | - | TRBV12-3/TRBV12-4 | CASSFSSRYGYTF | TGTGCCAGCAGTTTCAGCAGTCGGTATGGCTACACCTTC
- | TRBJ2-4 | few | TRBV20-1 | CSAESDENIQYF | TGCAGTGCTGAATCCGACGAAAACATTCAGTACTTC
TRBD2 | TRBJ2-1 | few | TRBV28 | CASSLSTSPGGYNEQFF | TGTGCCAGCAGTTTATCCACGAGCCCGGGGGGATACAATGAGCAGTTCTTC
- | TRBJ2-4 | - | TRBV20-1 | CSAPQGWGAGRNIQYF | TGCAGTGCTCCCCAAGGATGGGGGGCCGGTAGGAACATTCAGTACTTC
TRBD2 | TRBJ2-3 | many | TRBV27 | CASSFGGKPPDTQYF | TGTGCCAGCAGTTTCGGGGGGAAGCCCCCAGATACGCAGTATTTT
TRBD1 | TRBJ2-7 | - | TRBV27 | CASSDRGTYEQYF | TGTGCCAGCAGCGACAGGGGGACCTACGAGCAGTACTTC
TRBD1 | TRBJ1-1 | - | TRBV5-6 | CASSWGQGAVWTEAFF | TGTGCCAGCAGCTGGGGACAGGGGGCAGTGTGGACTGAAGCTTTCTTT
- | TRBJ2-5 | many | TRBV30 | CASAFDSLETQYF | TGTGCCTCCGCTTTCGATAGCCTGGAGACCCAGTACTTC
TRBD1 | TRBJ2-1 | few | TRBV4-3 | CASSQAGTDFYNEQFF | TGCGCCAGCAGCCAGGCCGGGACAGACTTCTACAATGAGCAGTTCTTC
- | TRBJ2-4 | few | TRBV6-5 | CASSYSPLRGDIQYF | TGTGCCAGCAGTTACTCGCCGTTAAGGGGTGACATTCAGTACTTC
- | TRBJ2-4 | many | TRBV7-9 | CASSLFSQARNIQYF | TGTGCCAGCAGCTTATTCAGCCAGGCCCGAAACATTCAGTACTTC
- | TRBJ2-3 | many | TRBV18 | CASSPRTSTDTQYF | TGTGCCAGCTCACCAAGGACTAGCACAGATACGCAGTATTTT
- | TRBJ1-1 | few | TRBV7-9 | CASSLWGTNTEAFF | TGTGCCAGCAGCTTATGGGGCACTAACACTGAAGCTTTCTTT
TRBD2 | TRBJ2-1 | few | TRBV6-5 | CASYQAGENHNEQFF | TGTGCCAGTTACCAAGCGGGGGAGAACCACAATGAGCAGTTCTTC
- | TRBJ1-1 | few | TRBV27 | CASKTNTEAFF | TGTGCCAGCAAGACTAACACTGAAGCTTTCTTT
- | TRBJ2-2 | many | TRBV7-9 | CASSPRNTGELFF | TGTGCCAGCAGCCCCAGAAACACCGGGGAGCTGTTTTTT
TRBD1 | TRBJ1-5 | few | TRBV10-1 | CASQIRGLDQPQHF | TGCGCCAGCCAAATCAGGGGGCTAGATCAGCCCCAGCATTTT